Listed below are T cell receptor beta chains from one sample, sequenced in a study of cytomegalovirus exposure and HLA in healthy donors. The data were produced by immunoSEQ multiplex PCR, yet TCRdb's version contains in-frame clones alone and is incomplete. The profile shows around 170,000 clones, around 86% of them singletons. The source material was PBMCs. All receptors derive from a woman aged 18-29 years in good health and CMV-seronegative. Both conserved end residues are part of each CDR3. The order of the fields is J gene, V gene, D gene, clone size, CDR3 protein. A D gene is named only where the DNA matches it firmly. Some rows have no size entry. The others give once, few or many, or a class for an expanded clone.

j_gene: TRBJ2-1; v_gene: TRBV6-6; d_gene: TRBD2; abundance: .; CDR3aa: CASSPPSGGYNEQFF
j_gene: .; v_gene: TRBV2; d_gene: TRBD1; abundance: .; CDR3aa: CAGAGTGYEQYF
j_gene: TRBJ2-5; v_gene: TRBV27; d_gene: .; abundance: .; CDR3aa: CASSWQGGETQYF
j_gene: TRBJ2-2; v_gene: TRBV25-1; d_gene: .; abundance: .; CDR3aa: CASSGLGQNTGELFF
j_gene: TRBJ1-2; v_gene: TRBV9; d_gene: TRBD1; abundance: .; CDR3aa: CASSAHRGANYGYTF
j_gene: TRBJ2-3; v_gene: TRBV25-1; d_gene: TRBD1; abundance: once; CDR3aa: CASSEGLQGADTQYF
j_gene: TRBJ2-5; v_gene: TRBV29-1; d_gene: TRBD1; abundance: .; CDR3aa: CSAGTGAEETQYF
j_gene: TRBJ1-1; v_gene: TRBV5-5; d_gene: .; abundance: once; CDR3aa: CASSLADTEAFF
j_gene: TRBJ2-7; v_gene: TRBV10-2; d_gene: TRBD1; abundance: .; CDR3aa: CASSGGQGRVEQYF
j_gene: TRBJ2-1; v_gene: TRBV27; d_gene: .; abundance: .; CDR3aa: CASSLGGVAYNEQFF
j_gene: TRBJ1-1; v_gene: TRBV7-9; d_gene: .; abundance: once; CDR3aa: CASSLTFRENTEAFF
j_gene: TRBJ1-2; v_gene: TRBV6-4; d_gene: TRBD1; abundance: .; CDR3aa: CASRDTGASGYTF
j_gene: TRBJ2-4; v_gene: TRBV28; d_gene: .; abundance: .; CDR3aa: CASSLYGRVPLAKNIQYF
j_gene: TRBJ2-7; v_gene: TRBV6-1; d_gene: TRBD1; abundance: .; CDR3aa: CASSERTGGDYEQYF
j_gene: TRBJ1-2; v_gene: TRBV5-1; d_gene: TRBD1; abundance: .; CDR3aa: CASSPGQETYGYTF
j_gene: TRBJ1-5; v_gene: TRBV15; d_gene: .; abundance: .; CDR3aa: CATRRVAGSSNQPQHF
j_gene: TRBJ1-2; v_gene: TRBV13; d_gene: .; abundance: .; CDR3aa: CASSFSQDGYTF
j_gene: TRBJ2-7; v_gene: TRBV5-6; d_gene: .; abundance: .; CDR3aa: CASSRLGGQGSYEQYF
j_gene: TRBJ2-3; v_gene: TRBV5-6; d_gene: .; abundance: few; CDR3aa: CASSLSQGAHTDTQYF
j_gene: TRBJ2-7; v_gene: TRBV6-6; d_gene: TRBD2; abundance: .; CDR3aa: CASSPPGGVRYEQYF
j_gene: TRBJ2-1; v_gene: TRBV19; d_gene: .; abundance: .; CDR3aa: CASSTSRFYEQFF
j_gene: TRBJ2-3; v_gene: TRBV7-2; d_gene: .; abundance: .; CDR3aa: CASSLRRENTDTQYF
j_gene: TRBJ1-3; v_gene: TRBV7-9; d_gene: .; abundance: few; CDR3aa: CASSLTGSGNTIYF
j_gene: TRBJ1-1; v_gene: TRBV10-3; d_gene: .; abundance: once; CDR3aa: CAISDQTDEAFF
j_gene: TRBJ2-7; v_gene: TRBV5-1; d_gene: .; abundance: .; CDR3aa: CASSKAGSNEQYF
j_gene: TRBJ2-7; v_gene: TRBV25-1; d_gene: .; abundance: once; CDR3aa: CASSDLLSEQYF
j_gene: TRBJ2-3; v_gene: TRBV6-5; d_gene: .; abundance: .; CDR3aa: CASRETPSPTDTQYF
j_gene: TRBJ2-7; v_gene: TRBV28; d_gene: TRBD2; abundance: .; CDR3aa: CASSPLAGDYEQYF
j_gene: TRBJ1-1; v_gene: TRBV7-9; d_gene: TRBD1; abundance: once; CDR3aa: CASSLGDSVMNTEAFF
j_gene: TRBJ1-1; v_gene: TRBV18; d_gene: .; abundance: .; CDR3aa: CASSPWGPNMNTEAFF
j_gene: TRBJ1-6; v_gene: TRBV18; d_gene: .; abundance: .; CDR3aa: CASSPRDIDNSPLHF
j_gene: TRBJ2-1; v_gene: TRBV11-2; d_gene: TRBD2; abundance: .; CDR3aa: CASSSGLAGAHNEQFF
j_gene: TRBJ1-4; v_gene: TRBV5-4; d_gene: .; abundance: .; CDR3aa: CASSSETGSEKLFF
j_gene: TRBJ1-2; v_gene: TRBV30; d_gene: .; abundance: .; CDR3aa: CACQDLQNGYTF
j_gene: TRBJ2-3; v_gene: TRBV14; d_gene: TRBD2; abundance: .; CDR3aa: CASSPGGRALADTQYF
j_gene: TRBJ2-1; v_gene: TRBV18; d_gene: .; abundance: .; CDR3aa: CASSPQDSLTYNEQFF
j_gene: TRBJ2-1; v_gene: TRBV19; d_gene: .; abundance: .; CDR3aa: CASSPDRRLYNEQFF
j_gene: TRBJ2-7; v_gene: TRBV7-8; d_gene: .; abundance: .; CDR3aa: CASIVGIRGYEQYF
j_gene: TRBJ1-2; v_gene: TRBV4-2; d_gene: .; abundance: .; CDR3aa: CASSPGPYGYTF
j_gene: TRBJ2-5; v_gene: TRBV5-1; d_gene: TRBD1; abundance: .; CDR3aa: CASSGQGGQETQYF
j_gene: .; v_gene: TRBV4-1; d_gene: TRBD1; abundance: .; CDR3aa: CASSHPGQGVYEQYF
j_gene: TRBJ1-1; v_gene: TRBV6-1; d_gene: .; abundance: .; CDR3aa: CASSSTAGVYTEAFF
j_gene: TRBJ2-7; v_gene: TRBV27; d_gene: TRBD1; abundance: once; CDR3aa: CASSLATGDYEQYF
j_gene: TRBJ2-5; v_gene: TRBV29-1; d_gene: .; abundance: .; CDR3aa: CSVAKDLKETQYF
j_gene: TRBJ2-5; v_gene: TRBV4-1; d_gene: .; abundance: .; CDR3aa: CASSQDPTYETQYF
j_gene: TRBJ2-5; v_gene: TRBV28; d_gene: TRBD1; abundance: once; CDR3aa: CASSPTGDGETQYF
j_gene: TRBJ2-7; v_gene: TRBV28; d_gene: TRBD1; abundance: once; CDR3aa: CASNAPGQGTYEQYF
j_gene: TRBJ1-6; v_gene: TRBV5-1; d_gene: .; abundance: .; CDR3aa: CASSLVGGNSPLHF
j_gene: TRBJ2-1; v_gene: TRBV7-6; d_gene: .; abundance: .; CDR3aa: CASSYDRNEQFF
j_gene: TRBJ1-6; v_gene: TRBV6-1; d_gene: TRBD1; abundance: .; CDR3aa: CASSEWEGGQGGSPLHF
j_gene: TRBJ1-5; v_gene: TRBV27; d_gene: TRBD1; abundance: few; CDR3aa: CARRAAWTGDSNQPQHF
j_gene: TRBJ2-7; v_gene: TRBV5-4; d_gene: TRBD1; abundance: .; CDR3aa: CASSAGTGLYEQYF
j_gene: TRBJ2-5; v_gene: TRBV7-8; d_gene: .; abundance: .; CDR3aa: CASSPRGGRGAGETQYF